These T cell receptor beta chains were read from a single sample in a study of blood T cell repertoires in COVID-19. Measured with immunoSEQ multiplex PCR; TCRdb has only the in-frame clones, and not every one. The repertoire holds about 360,000 clones, with roughly four fifths as singletons. The sequenced sample was peripheral blood. Receptor source: a human donor with acute or convalescent COVID-19. The donor label of this sample is uncertain. Both conserved end residues are part of each CDR3. The D gene is left open where the match is weak. Clone size is stated in some rows and not others, as once, few, many or a class when expanded.

-	TRBV5-1	-	TRBJ1-2	TGCGCCAGCAGTCTGGGGCAGGGGAACTATGGCTACACCTTC	CASSLGQGNYGYTF
-	TRBV19	TRBD1	TRBJ2-7	TGTGCCAGTAGTAACACAGGGGGCACCTACGAGCAGTACTTC	CASSNTGGTYEQYF
-	TRBV6-5	-	TRBJ1-5	TGTGCCAGCAGTCCCGGGATTTCGACGTATCAGCCCCAGCATTTT	CASSPGISTYQPQHF
-	TRBV28	-	TRBJ2-7	TGTGCCAGCAGCCCTCCCACATTGGGGCTCCGGTCCATCCAGCAGTACTTC	CASSPPTLGLRSIQQYF
once	TRBV6-4	-	TRBJ2-7	TGTGCCAGCAGCGAGGGTCGGCCACGTTGGAGGTCCGAGGAGCAGTACTTC	CASSEGRPRWRSEEQYF
once	TRBV7-2	TRBD2	TRBJ2-3	TGTGCCAGCAGAGTGACTAGCGGGAGGGTCAAAGATACGCAGTATTTT	CASRVTSGRVKDTQYF
-	TRBV4-1	TRBD1	TRBJ1-1	TGCGCCAGCAGCCAATCCCGGACAGGGCGGACTGAAGCTTTCTTT	CASSQSRTGRTEAFF
few	TRBV28	-	TRBJ1-3	TGTGCCAGCAGTTTGGACAGACGAAACACCATATATTTT	CASSLDRRNTIYF
-	TRBV7-9	TRBD1	TRBJ1-3	TGTGCCAGCAGCCCGAATGGACAGGTAGTCGGTAACACCATATATTTT	CASSPNGQVVGNTIYF
few	TRBV2	TRBD1	TRBJ1-6	TGTGCCAGCAATGAAGGGGGCCTGACTAATTCACCCCTCCACTTT	CASNEGGLTNSPLHF
once	TRBV25-1	TRBD1	TRBJ2-3	TGTGCCAGCCGACAGGGTGGGGTCACAGATACGCAGTATTTT	CASRQGGVTDTQYF
-	TRBV18	-	TRBJ1-3	TGTGCCAGCTCACCTGATCAGATCTCTGGAAACACCATATATTTT	CASSPDQISGNTIYF
-	TRBV2	TRBD1	TRBJ1-2	TGTGCCAGCAGAGACAGGGGTAGTGAAGGGAACTATGGCTACACCTTC	CASRDRGSEGNYGYTF
many	TRBV6-4	-	TRBJ2-2	TGTGCCAGCAGTGACTCTAACCTCGGGAAGCTGTTTTTT	CASSDSNLGKLFF
-	TRBV29-1	-	TRBJ2-1	TGCAGCGCCACCCCTGGACAGTTTCGCTCCTACAATGAGCAGTTCTTC	CSATPGQFRSYNEQFF
-	TRBV10-3	-	TRBJ1-3	TGTGCCATCGGCTCCCGAGACATAAACACCATATATTTT	CAIGSRDINTIYF
-	TRBV30	-	TRBJ1-6	TGTGCCCGCAGCGGAGTATCCTATAATTCACCCCTCCACTTT	CARSGVSYNSPLHF
once	TRBV29-1	TRBD1	TRBJ1-1	TGCAGCGTTAGCACCGGGACAGGGCCAACTGAAGCTTTCTTT	CSVSTGTGPTEAFF
-	TRBV6-5	TRBD1	TRBJ2-3	TGTGCCAGCAGCACTCGGACAGGGGGCTGGGATACGCAGTATTTT	CASSTRTGGWDTQYF
-	TRBV20-1	-	TRBJ1-1	TGCAGTGCTAGTGACGCGGGGAAGGGGAACACTGAAGCTTTCTTT	CSASDAGKGNTEAFF
-	TRBV11-2	TRBD2	TRBJ2-3	TGTGCCAGCAGGGGCGGGAGGGCCTCGAGAGATACGCAGTATTTT	CASRGGRASRDTQYF
-	TRBV25-1	-	TRBJ1-2	TGTGCCAGCAGTGTCCGAGAGGGTGGCTACACCTTC	CASSVREGGYTF
-	TRBV5-1	TRBD1	TRBJ1-1	TGCGCCAGCAGCCCTTTTGACAGGGATCACACTGAAGCTTTCTTT	CASSPFDRDHTEAFF
-	TRBV27	-	TRBJ1-5	TGTGCCAGCAGGGACAGTAGCAATCAGCCCCAGCATTTT	CASRDSSNQPQHF
-	TRBV5-1	-	TRBJ2-6	TGCGCCAGCAGCTTGGAACCGACAGTTCCCGGGGCCAACGTCCTGACTTTC	CASSLEPTVPGANVLTF
-	TRBV28	-	TRBJ1-1	TGTGCCAGCAGTCTCGGACAGAGGAACACTGAAGCTTTCTTT	CASSLGQRNTEAFF
-	TRBV5-6	TRBD1	TRBJ1-1	TGTGCCAGCAGCTTCTTGACAGGGTTCTACACTGAAGCTTTCTTT	CASSFLTGFYTEAFF
-	TRBV10-3	TRBD1	TRBJ1-2	TGTGCCATCAGGGGGGACAGGTTCAACTATGGCTACACCTTC	CAIRGDRFNYGYTF
few	TRBV19	-	TRBJ1-5	TGTGCCAGTAGTATTTTGTCCAGGGGAAACAATCAGCCCCAGCATTTT	CASSILSRGNNQPQHF
-	TRBV6-5	TRBD1	TRBJ1-2	TGTGCCAGCAGCAACAGGGGGGCTGGCTACACCTTC	CASSNRGAGYTF
once	TRBV2	-	TRBJ1-1	TGTGCCAGCAGTGAAGAGGCCAGGATGAACACTGAAGCTTTCTTT	CASSEEARMNTEAFF
few	TRBV5-5	-	TRBJ2-2	TGTGCCAGCAGCTCCGACATGATAATCGGGGAGCTGTTTTTT	CASSSDMIIGELFF
once	TRBV6-5	-	TRBJ1-2	TGTGCCAGCAGGTCAGACTGGAGTTATGGCTACACCTTC	CASRSDWSYGYTF
-	TRBV28	TRBD1	TRBJ1-1	TGTGCCAGCAGGACACAGGGGGCTAACACTGAAGCTTTCTTT	CASRTQGANTEAFF
-	TRBV18	-	TRBJ1-1	TGTGCCAGCTCATTGACAGCGGGGAACACTGAAGCTTTCTTT	CASSLTAGNTEAFF
few	TRBV30	-	TRBJ1-2	TGTGCCTGGGGGGCAGTGGGCAGGCATGGCTACACCTTC	CAWGAVGRHGYTF
-	TRBV6-5	-	TRBJ1-2	TGTGCCAGCATCGCCTCAGGGGTATATGGCTACACCTTC	CASIASGVYGYTF
-	TRBV28	-	TRBJ1-1	TGTGCCAGCAGTTTCCTCTCGACAGTTGGGACTGAAGCTTTCTTT	CASSFLSTVGTEAFF
-	TRBV5-5	-	TRBJ1-5	TGTGCCAGCAGCTCGGTGATGGGGACAACGCCTGGTCATAATCAGCCCCAGCATTTT	CASSSVMGTTPGHNQPQHF
-	TRBV6-5	-	TRBJ1-6	TGTGCCAGCAGACCTCAGGGAAGGCTTCATTCACCCCTCCACTTT	CASRPQGRLHSPLHF
-	TRBV3-1/TRBV3-2	-	TRBJ2-3	TGTGCCAGCAGCCAAGAACTCCCGGGCACAGATACGCAGTATTTT	CASSQELPGTDTQYF
-	TRBV18	-	TRBJ1-5	TGTGCCAGCTCACCATGGGAGAATCAACCCCAGCATTTT	CASSPWENQPQHF
-	TRBV29-1	TRBD2	TRBJ2-3	TGCAGCGCGACTAGCGGGAGGAGGGCCGGCACAGATACGCAGTATTTT	CSATSGRRAGTDTQYF
-	TRBV10-2	TRBD1	TRBJ2-5	TGCGCCAGCAGTCTACAGGGGGCCGAGACCCAGTACTTC	CASSLQGAETQYF
-	TRBV9	-	TRBJ2-2	TGTGCCAGCAGCGGGCGGGGTAACACCGGGGAGCTGTTTTTT	CASSGRGNTGELFF
-	TRBV5-4	TRBD1	TRBJ1-1	TGTGCCAGCAGCCTGGACAGGGGCCGCGCCAACACTGAAGCTTTCTTT	CASSLDRGRANTEAFF
-	TRBV7-9	-	TRBJ2-2	TGTGCCAGCAGCCCCCGAGCGACGAACACCGGGGAGCTGTTTTTT	CASSPRATNTGELFF
-	TRBV6-6	-	TRBJ2-1	TGTGCCAGCAGTTACTCGGCAGCGGGCCTAATGGGTGAGCAGTTCTTC	CASSYSAAGLMGEQFF
-	TRBV27	-	TRBJ1-4	TGTGCCAGCAGCCTTACAGGTTTGGGAGAAAAACTGTTTTTT	CASSLTGLGEKLFF
-	TRBV5-1	TRBD1	TRBJ2-7	TGCGCCAGCAGGCTTACAGGGGGCTTCGGAGAGCAGTACTTC	CASRLTGGFGEQYF
-	TRBV3-1/TRBV3-2	-	TRBJ1-2	TGTGCCAGCAGCCGGAAAGGGGCAAGGGCCCATAACTATGGCTACACCTTC	CASSRKGARAHNYGYTF
-	TRBV6-1	-	TRBJ2-7	TGTGCCAGCAGTGAAGGTCTCCAGGGGAGCTACGAGCAGTACTTC	CASSEGLQGSYEQYF